Shown below are 10 T cell receptor gamma chains from a single sample sequenced in a study of Vδ1+ human thymocytes. Notes on the study in general: In the thymus, TRG and TRD repertoires looked highly polyclonal with Gaussian CDR3 lengths.

Antigens for these TCRs are unknown. The template was reverse-transcribed extracted RNA. Pooled V-gene forward primers with one constant-region reverse primer generated the CDR3 amplicons by multiplex PCR. TCRdb reprocessed the multiplex PCR reads using CATT. The repertoire has roughly 24,000 gamma-chain clones, roughly 13% of them found once; the top ten carry 1.9%. Sequencing was carried out using Vdelta1+ gamma-delta thymocytes from the thymus. Subset defined: FACS-sorted CD3+ TCRalphabeta- TCRVdelta1+ TCRVdelta2- thymocytes. Every receptor here comes from a child in the first two years of life who had congenital heart surgery.

Within the sample, this clone is medium-sized (0.01 to 0.1%). One base away lies a much larger clone, so this may be a sequencing read error. The sample has other DNA sequences that encode this CDR3 too. The chain employs TRGV4 and TRGJP1. The CDR3 covers 13 residues. The germline CDR1 and CDR2 sequences are EGSTGY and YDSYTSSV. The V and J ends lost 3 bases and 3 bases, in that order; junction bases with no gene match: 1. The CDR3 sequence: CATWDPTGWFKIF. CDR3 DNA: TGTGCCACCTGGGATCCCACTGGTTGGTTCAAGATATTT.

V usage is TRGV8 and J usage is TRGJP1. In germline, CDR1 is VENAVY, CDR2 YDSYNSRV. V lost 3 bases and J lost 0; bases outside the gene matches: 7. The CDR3 totals 16 residues. Here the CDR3 reads CATWDDNNTTGWFKIF. The CDR3 DNA is TGTGCCACCTGGGATGACAATAATACCACTGGTTGGTTCAAGATATTT.

A remark on this clone: The junction departs from the called germline gene at one end, perhaps through a read error. The chain joins TRGV4 to TRGJ1 or TRGJ2. Germline lookup yields CDR1 EGSTGY and CDR2 YDSYTSSV. The CDR3 has 12 amino acids. The DNA of the CDR3 is TGTGCCACCTGGAATGGACTGAGATGGAAACTCTTT. Translated, it gives CATWNGLRWKLF.

The sample holds a few counts of this clone. A read error may explain this, as a much larger clone is one base away. The gene calls are TRGV5 and TRGJ1 or TRGJ2. Per germline, CDR1 VINAFY and CDR2 YDVSNSKD. The length of the CDR3 is 13 residues. The trim removed 3 bases at V and 3 bases at J, leaving 5 bases unmatched. The CDR3 region is CATWDDLYYKKLF. The DNA for the CDR3 is TGTGCCACCTGGGACGACCTTTATTATAAGAAACTCTTT.

This chain connects TRGV4 to TRGJ1 or TRGJ2. The junction had 8 bases not matched to a gene; V was cut back by 6 bases and J by 9 bases. The CDR3 extends over 11 amino acids. CDR1 and CDR2 (germline): EGSTGY, YDSYTSSV. In DNA form, the CDR3 reads TGTGCCACCTGGAATCAGGCTAAGAAACTCTTT. Its translation: CATWNQAKKLF.

A word on this clone: A much larger clonotype is one base distant, so this may be a read error. Additional DNA sequences in this sample encode the identical CDR3. V and J are TRGV4 and TRGJ1 or TRGJ2. V was clipped by 4 bases and J by 6 bases; unmatched bases: 6. This CDR3 spans 12 amino acids. Germline CDR1 and CDR2: EGSTGY and YDSYTSSV. The DNA for the CDR3 is TGTGCCACCTGGGAGAGGGGTTATAAGAAACTCTTT. Protein: CATWERGYKKLF.

A remark on this clone: At the DNA level, this CDR3 is encoded by other sequences in the same sample as well. The gene calls are TRGV4 and TRGJ1 or TRGJ2. Germline V CDR1 and CDR2: EGSTGY, YDSYTSSV. This CDR3 comprises 13 residues. Trimming took 2 bases from V and 1 from J; bases not matched to a gene: 2. CDR3 sequence: CATWDVNYYKKLF. The CDR3 coding sequence is TGTGCCACCTGGGATGTTAATTATTATAAGAAACTCTTT.

This clone has more than one count but fewer than ten. The J gene is TRGJ1 or TRGJ2, the V gene TRGV4. The CDR3 is made up of 12 amino acids. V dropped 6 bases and J dropped 3; count of bases not matched to a gene: 5. Germline CDR1 EGSTGY, CDR2 YDSYTSSV. Here the CDR3 reads CATWKCYYKKLF. As DNA, the CDR3 is TGTGCCACCTGGAAGTGTTATTATAAGAAACTCTTT.

The chain employs TRGV5 and TRGJP1. Trimming at V came to 0 bases and at J to 0 bases, leaving 1 base not matched to a gene. Germline V CDR1 and CDR2: VINAFY, YDVSNSKD. CDR3 length: 15 residues. CDR3 sequence: CATWDRHTTGWFKIF. The CDR3 coding sequence is TGTGCCACCTGGGACAGGCATACCACTGGTTGGTTCAAGATATTT.

This clone was seen more than once but under ten times. V is TRGV5 and J is TRGJ1 or TRGJ2. Germline V lookup: CDR1 VINAFY, CDR2 YDVSNSKD. The CDR3 consists of 13 residues. After removal of 0 bases from V and 8 bases from J, the junction contained 7 bases not matched to a gene. The chain's CDR3 is CATWDRTSDKKLF. CDR3 coding DNA: TGTGCCACCTGGGACAGGACTTCGGATAAGAAACTCTTT.